Each of the 14 T cell receptor beta chains below was sequenced from the same sample in a study of tumor-infiltrating lymphocytes in primary liver carcinoma. It was from roughly 20-30 mg of unsorted bulk tissue that RNA and DNA were co-extracted. The authors made TCR beta cDNA from roughly 480 ng total RNA with a constant-region primer. ARM-PCR was slightly modified, and three nested multiplex PCR rounds with it gave rise to the TCR beta libraries. It was with TRBV1-TRBV30 forward primers and a C-beta reverse primer that the first two PCR rounds were run, at roughly 11 cycles each. One entry per CDR3 protein results from TCRdb running MiXCR on the multiplex PCR reads. The sample consists of some 110,000 distinct CDR3 sequences, around 83% of them appearing once. Sequencing used liver tumor tissue from sampling region 3. The subset: tumor region T3, left-lateral pole. These receptors were obtained from a man aged 40-49 years with primary liver carcinoma and hepatitis B virus infection.

As to this clonotype: A junction boundary mismatches the germline segment, possibly from a read error. V usage is TRBV7-8 and J usage is TRBJ2-1; 8 bases align to TRBD2. This CDR3 is built from 17 residues. Germline V gene data show CDR1 as SGHVS and CDR2 as FQNEAQ. CDR3: CSSNLAGGRTRGIEQFF. The CDR3 coding sequence is TGTTCCAGCAACTTGGCGGGGGGCCGCACCCGGGGCATTGAGCAGTTCTTC.

The chain employs TRBV6-2 or TRBV6-3 and TRBJ2-5; D uncertain. The CDR3 covers 18 residues. Germline assignment: CDR1 MNHEY and CDR2 SVGEGT. V was shortened by 4 bases and J by 0 bases, with 21 bases between the two germline ends. CDR3 amino acids: CASSSHPQDLLYQETQYF. CDR3 DNA: TGTGCCAGCAGTTCCCACCCTCAGGACCTCCTATACCAAGAGACCCAGTACTTC.

Comments on this clonotype: Likely a read error: the CDR3 ends without its conserved phenylalanine or tryptophan. The rearrangement uses TRBV12-3 or TRBV12-4 and TRBJ2-5; D unresolved. V lost 2 bases and J lost 4, with 8 bases in between. The CDR3 contains 13 residues. CDR3 coding DNA: TGTGCCAGCAGTTTAACAGTGGGAGAGACCCAGTACCTC. Its translation: CASSLTVGETQYL.

Note on this clonotype: One end of the junction varies from germline; a read error may be responsible. The chain uses TRBV4-1 and TRBJ2-2, with D perhaps TRBD2 (5 bases). The CDR3 covers 13 residues. Germline-derived CDR1 and CDR2 are MGHRA and YSYEKL. The DNA of the CDR3 is TGCGCCAGCAGCCGCGCCGTAGCCGGGGAGCTATTTTTT. It translates to CASSRAVAGELFF.

Of note for this clonotype: Since no conserved phenylalanine or tryptophan closes the CDR3, a read error is the likely cause. The chain has TRBV11-2 and TRBJ2-7; D ambiguous. Germline V gene lookup returns CDR1 SGHAT and CDR2 FQNNGV. The ends were cut back, 7 bases at V and 10 bases at J, with 20 bases in the middle. CDR3 length equals 13 residues. The CDR3 here is CASNLSPGAEQYI. CDR3 in DNA: TGTGCCAGCAACTTGAGCCCTGGCGCTGAACAGTACATC.

The rearrangement links TRBV6-6 to TRBJ1-1; a possible D gene is TRBD1 (5 bases). V was shortened by 7 bases and J by 5 bases, with 17 bases between the two germline ends. Germline V gene data show CDR1 as MNHNY and CDR2 as SVGAGI (reference sequence). The CDR3 totals 14 residues. The CDR3 DNA reads as TGTGCCAGCACCCGGCGCCAAGAGGGGACTGAAGCTTTCTTT. It translates to CASTRRQEGTEAFF.

On this clonotype itself: This likely comes from a read error, as the CDR3 has no conserved phenylalanine or tryptophan at its end. The chain employs TRBV6-6 and TRBJ2-1; the D gene could be TRBD1 or TRBD2 (5 bases each). CDR1 is MNHNY and CDR2 is SVGAGI in the germline V gene (reference sequence). The CDR3 is 14 amino acids. CDR3 sequence: CVSNYGTADNEQFL. The CDR3 nucleotides read TGTGTCAGCAATTACGGGACGGCAGACAATGAGCAGTTCCTC.

Worth noting for this clonotype: An end of the junction differs from the germline gene, which may be a read error. V and J are TRBV12-3 or TRBV12-4 and TRBJ2-5, with D possibly TRBD2 on 5 matching bases. The CDR3 length is 14 residues. CDR3 DNA: TGTGTCAGCAGTTTAGAGCGTACCGGGGAGACTCAGTACTTC. This encodes CVSSLERTGETQYF.

The rearrangement uses TRBV6-2 or TRBV6-3 and TRBJ2-1; the D is unclear. Germline V gene data show CDR1 as MNHEY and CDR2 as SVGEGT. CDR3 length: 12 residues. V lost 4 bases, J lost 6 bases, and 7 bases lay in between. CDR3 DNA sequence: TGTGCCAGCAGTTTTTTTAGCAATGAGCAGTTCTTC. The encoded protein is CASSFFSNEQFF.

Note on this clonotype: The junction departs from germline at one end; a sequencing error may be responsible. The chain combines TRBV11-1 with TRBJ2-3, with D perhaps being TRBD1 or TRBD2 (5 bases each). CDR3 length: 19 residues. Germline CDR1 SGHAT, CDR2 FQDESV (reference sequence). CDR3 in amino acids: CASSSGGSSVGARTDTQCF. CDR3 nucleotides: TGTGCTAGCAGCTCTGGGGGAAGCTCTGTTGGGGCCCGCACAGATACGCAGTGTTTT. Filled out from reference TRBV11-1 and TRBJ2-3, the complete variable domain reads EAEVAQSPRYKITEKSQAVAFWCDPISGHATLYWYRQILGQGPELLVQFQDESVVDDSQLPKDRFSAERLKGVDSTLKIQPAELGDSAMYLCASSSGGSSVGARTDTQCFGPGTRLTVL.

V is TRBV4-3 and J is TRBJ2-3; 9 nucleotides agree with TRBD2. V was clipped by 3 bases and J by 13 bases; unmatched bases: 17. CDR3 length: 16 residues. CDR1 is LGHNA and CDR2 is YSLEER in the germline V gene. The CDR3 loop is CASSQGTSRTTDVEYF. Written as DNA, the CDR3 is TGCGCCAGCAGCCAGGGGACTAGCAGGACCACAGATGTGGAGTATTTT.

Remarks on this clonotype: A much larger clone sits a single nucleotide away, making a read error possible. The V gene is TRBV7-9, the J gene TRBJ1-2, with TRBD1 matching 9 bases. Germline V gene sequence: CDR1 SEHNR, CDR2 FQNEAQ (reference sequence). J gave up 1 base and V 5 bases, and 8 bases lay outside the gene matches. The CDR3 is 16 amino acids. In nucleotides, the CDR3 is TGTGCCAGCAGCGAGACCCGGGACAGGGTTAACTATGGCTACACCTTC. Its translation: CASSETRDRVNYGYTF. Full variable domain (rest looked up from reference TRBV7-9 and TRBJ1-2): DTGVSQNPRHKITKRGQNVTFRCDPISEHNRLYWYRQTLGQGPEFLTYFQNEAQLEKSRLLSDRFSAERPKGSFSTLEIQRTEQGDSAMYLCASSETRDRVNYGYTFGSGTRLTVV.

This clonotype was counted between two and nine times. A junction boundary mismatches the germline segment, possibly from a read error. This sequence joins TRBV28 and TRBJ2-7; D ambiguous. Germline CDR1 MDHEN, CDR2 SYDVKM. The CDR3 has 11 amino acids. This CDR3 is CASSASVEQYF. CDR3 DNA sequence: TGTGCCAGCAGTGCCTCGGTCGAGCAATACTTC.

Comments on this clonotype: The junction does not match germline at one end; this may be a read error. The chain couples TRBV7-9 to TRBJ2-5; D not resolved. The CDR3 loop spans 13 amino acids. Germline V CDR1 and CDR2: SEHNR, FQNEAQ (reference sequence). In DNA, the CDR3 is TGTCCCAGCAGCTCAGACTTCCAAGAGACCCAGTACTTC. Its protein is CPSSSDFQETQYF. Full variable domain (missing parts from reference TRBV7-9 and TRBJ2-5): DTGVSQNPRHKITKRGQNVTFRCDPISEHNRLYWYRQTLGQGPEFLTYFQNEAQLEKSRLLSDRFSAERPKGSFSTLEIQRTEQGDSAMYLCPSSSDFQETQYFGPGTRLLVL.